This T cell receptor (beta chain) emerged from a study of lymphopenia after photon versus proton radiotherapy. Study outcomes and limitations: After lymphocyte nadir, photon-treated repertoires showed oligoclonal expansion, especially CD8+ Temra. Better survival with proton therapy was suggested as possible, not demonstrated. Post-nadir TCR diversity decline inversely tracked overall survival among those who died.

Comments on this clone: Its target is unknown.

Profiling relied on immunoSEQ multiplex PCR, and the TCRdb table lists in-frame clones only, not all of them. The table shows around 29,000 clones, with 94% occurring only once. Trimming removed 4 bases from V and 7 bases from J, with 12 bases in between. CDR1 SGHNT and CDR2 YYREEE come from the germline V gene (reference sequence). The CDR3 length is 12 residues. This receptor was taken from a woman between 50 and 59 years old with cholangiocarcinoma. The material was peripheral blood, obtained from a patient treated with photon-based radiotherapy. The chain combines TRBV5-4 with TRBJ2-7, with D perhaps assigned TRBD1 or TRBD2 (5 bases each). CDR3 amino acids: CASSGLEGEQYF. The CDR3 DNA reads as TGTGCCAGCAGCGGTTTAGAGGGGGAGCAGTACTTC.